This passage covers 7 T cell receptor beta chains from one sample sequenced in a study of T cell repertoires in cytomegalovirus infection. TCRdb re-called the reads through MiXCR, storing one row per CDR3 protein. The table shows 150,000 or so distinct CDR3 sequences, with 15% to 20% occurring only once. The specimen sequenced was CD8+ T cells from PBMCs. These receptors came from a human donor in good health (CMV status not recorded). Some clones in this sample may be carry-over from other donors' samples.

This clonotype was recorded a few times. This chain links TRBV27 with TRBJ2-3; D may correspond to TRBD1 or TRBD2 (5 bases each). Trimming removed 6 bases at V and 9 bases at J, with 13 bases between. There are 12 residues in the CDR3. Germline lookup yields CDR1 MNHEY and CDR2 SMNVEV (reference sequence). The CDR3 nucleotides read TGTGCCAGCAGCTTTGGGGGACGGACGCAGTATTTT. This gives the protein CASSFGGRTQYF.

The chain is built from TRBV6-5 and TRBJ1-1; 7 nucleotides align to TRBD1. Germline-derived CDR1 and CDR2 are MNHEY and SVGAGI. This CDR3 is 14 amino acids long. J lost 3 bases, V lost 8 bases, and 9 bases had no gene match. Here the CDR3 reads CASGTGTVYTEAFF. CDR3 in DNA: TGTGCCAGCGGTACCGGGACAGTATACACTGAAGCTTTCTTT.

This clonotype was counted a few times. DNA of the CDR3: TGCGCCAGCAGCTCGCAGGGTGCTGGCCAAGAGACCCAGTACTTC. The encoded protein is CASSSQGAGQETQYF. The chain recombines TRBV5-1 with TRBJ2-5, with D possibly TRBD1 on 5 matching bases. Germline loops: CDR1 SGHRS, CDR2 YFSETQ. The length of the CDR3 is 15 residues. The V end lost 3 bases, the J end lost 1 base, and 13 bases lay between the germline ends.

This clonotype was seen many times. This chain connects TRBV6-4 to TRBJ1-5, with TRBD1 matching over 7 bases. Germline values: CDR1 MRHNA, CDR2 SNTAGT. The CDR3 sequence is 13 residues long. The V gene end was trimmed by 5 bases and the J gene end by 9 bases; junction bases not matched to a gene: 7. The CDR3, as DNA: TGTGCCAGCAGTCCTGGGGACAGTGGGCCCCAGCATTTT. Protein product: CASSPGDSGPQHF.

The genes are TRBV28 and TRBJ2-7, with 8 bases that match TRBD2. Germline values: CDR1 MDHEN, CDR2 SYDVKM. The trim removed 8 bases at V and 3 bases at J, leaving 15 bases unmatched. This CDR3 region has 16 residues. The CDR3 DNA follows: TGTGCCAGCGATGCGTCAGGCGGGAGGATTAGCTACGAGCAGTACTTC. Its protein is CASDASGGRISYEQYF.

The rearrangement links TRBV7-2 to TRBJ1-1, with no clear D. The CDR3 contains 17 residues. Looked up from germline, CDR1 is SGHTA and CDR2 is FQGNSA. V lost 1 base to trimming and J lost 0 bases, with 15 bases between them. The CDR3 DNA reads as TGTGCCAGCAGCTTAGGAGGGAGGGCCCAGATGAACACTGAAGCTTTCTTT. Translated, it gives CASSLGGRAQMNTEAFF.

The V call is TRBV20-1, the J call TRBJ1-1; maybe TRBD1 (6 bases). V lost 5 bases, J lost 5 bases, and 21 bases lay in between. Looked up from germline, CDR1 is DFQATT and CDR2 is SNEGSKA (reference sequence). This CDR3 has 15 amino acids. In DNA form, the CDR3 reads TGCAGTGCTTCAGCCCGGGGGGCTCGGGGTACTGAAGCTTTCTTT. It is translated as CSASARGARGTEAFF.